This T cell receptor beta chain was obtained from a study of neurological immune-mediated disorders. The germline gives CDR1 LNHNV, CDR2 YYDKDF (reference sequence). The length of the CDR3 is 14 residues. The ends lost 5 bases at V and 3 bases at J; junction bases unmatched: 5. This clonotype was found many times. TCRdb processed the 5' RACE reads anew with MiXCR; each CDR3 protein has one entry. The data hold 35,000 to 45,000 distinct CDR3 sequences, with less than 3.5% observed a single time. Time point: longitudinal time-point 1 (baseline). The TCR comes from a woman aged 55-70 years with multiple sclerosis. V is TRBV15 and J is TRBJ1-2; TRBD1 agrees at 8 bases. Sequenced input: PBMCs. This CDR3 is CATSVQTGDYGYTF. CDR3 bases: TGTGCCACCAGCGTCCAGACAGGGGACTATGGCTACACCTTC.